The 9 T cell receptor beta chains given below trace back to one sample, sequenced in a study of neurological immune-mediated disorders. In TCRdb, the 5' RACE reads were re-called with MiXCR into one record per CDR3 protein. The table shows about 79,000 distinct CDR3 sequences, with roughly 13% occurring only once. Sequenced material: PBMCs. Receptors originate from a woman in her 50s in good health.

This clonotype was recorded at least ten times. V gene TRBV20-1 combines with J gene TRBJ2-7; 12 nucleotides match TRBD1. This CDR3 contains 16 residues. The germline CDR1 and CDR2 sequences are DFQATT and SNEGSKA (reference sequence). The ends lost 5 bases at V and 1 base at J; junction bases unmatched: 9. The DNA of the CDR3 is TGCAGTGCTCCCTGGGCGGGACAGGGGGCATCCTACGAGCAGTACTTC. Residues: CSAPWAGQGASYEQYF.

Many counts were recorded for this clonotype. V gene TRBV4-1 combines with J gene TRBJ1-2; D gene unclear. The germline V gene has CDR1 MGHRA and CDR2 YSYEKL. This CDR3 is 14 amino acids long. V was trimmed by 1 base and J by 8 bases, leaving 14 bases between them. The CDR3 DNA sequence: TGCGCCAGCAGCCAAGGGGAGCAGGACCGAGGCTACACCTTC. Translating gives CASSQGEQDRGYTF.

This clonotype appeared a few times. This rearrangement joins TRBV24-1 to TRBJ1-5; D uncertain. This CDR3 region has 16 residues. With 3 bases removed from V and 0 bases from J, the gap between germline ends came to 11 bases. Germline lookup yields CDR1 KGHDR and CDR2 SFDVKD. The CDR3 coding sequence is TGTGCCACCAGTGATACGACATACGGTAGCAATCAGCCCCAGCATTTT. Protein: CATSDTTYGSNQPQHF.

This clonotype turned up a few times. A read error may be the cause here, since a much bigger clone is one base away. This chain uses TRBV24-1 with TRBJ2-6; 7 bases line up with TRBD1. Germline V lookup: CDR1 KGHDR, CDR2 SFDVKD. The CDR3 totals 18 residues. The CDR3 is CATSDWTGTVSGANVPTF. The CDR3 region has the DNA TGTGCCACCAGTGATTGGACCGGGACAGTCTCTGGGGCCAACGTCCCGACTTTC.

This clonotype has at least ten counts. The chain joins TRBV20-1 to TRBJ2-1, with 7 nucleotides matching TRBD1. This CDR3 spans 12 amino acids. CDR1 is DFQATT and CDR2 is SNEGSKA in the germline V gene (reference sequence). CDR3 loop: CSGQATYNEQFF. The CDR3 DNA follows: TGCAGCGGACAGGCGACCTACAATGAGCAGTTCTTC.

The V and J genes are TRBV6-6 and TRBJ1-1, with D hard to call. Germline-derived CDR1 and CDR2 are MNHNY and SVGAGI (reference sequence). Trimming took 8 bases from V and 3 from J, leaving 25 bases between them. The CDR3 is made up of 17 amino acids. For the CDR3, the DNA is TGTGCCAGCCGGTTATCCGTCCCGAGAGGGAGCGACACTGAAGCTTTCTTT. Encoded protein: CASRLSVPRGSDTEAFF.

The sample holds many counts of this clonotype. Here the CDR3 DNA reads TGTGCCATCAGAGCTGCGGGACAGAACACTGAAGCTTTCTTT. The encoded protein is CAIRAAGQNTEAFF. The J gene is TRBJ1-1, the V gene TRBV10-3; D may be TRBD1 (6 bases). The V end was cut by 6 bases, the J end by 1 base, with 12 bases between. CDR1 ENHRY and CDR2 SYGVKD come from the germline V gene. The CDR3 spans 14 residues.

The V and J genes are TRBV28 and TRBJ2-2; unclear D gene. Per germline, CDR1 MDHEN and CDR2 SYDVKM. The V end lost 8 bases, the J end lost 0 bases, and 22 bases lay between the germline ends. This CDR3 is built from 18 residues. The CDR3 is CASRYNPSGYANTGELFF. The CDR3 DNA reads as TGTGCCAGCCGGTACAACCCATCGGGTTACGCGAACACCGGGGAGCTGTTTTTT.

Comments on this clonotype: This clone may be a read error of a much larger clone one base away. V is TRBV7-9 and J is TRBJ2-4; no definite D call. The V end lost 5 bases, the J end lost 8 bases, and 13 bases lay between the germline ends. The CDR3 totals 13 residues. Looked up from germline, CDR1 is SEHNR and CDR2 is FQNEAQ (reference sequence). The CDR3 nucleotides read TGTGCCAGCAGCCACTCAACCCGGGACATTCAGTACTTC. Encoded protein: CASSHSTRDIQYF.